This TCR beta chain emerged from a study of tumor-infiltrating lymphocytes in primary liver carcinoma. Background on the study: The neoplasms were of stage T1-T3 N0M0, with dimensions of roughly 4.2 to 10 cm across.

cDNA specific to TCR beta was made from 500 ng of total RNA, with a constant-region primer employed for priming. Slightly modified ARM-PCR served as the procedure for the TCR beta libraries. These libraries came from three rounds of nested multiplex PCR. A C-beta reverse primer was combined with TRBV1-TRBV30 forward primers in the first two PCR rounds, and each round had approximately 9 cycles. Each CDR3 protein is one row after TCRdb ran MiXCR on the multiplex PCR reads. The profile shows about 310,000 distinct CDR3 sequences, 58% of them singletons. A note on this clonotype: Its antigen is not known. At one end the junction does not follow the germline gene, possibly because of a read error.

The germline V gene has CDR1 SGHAT and CDR2 FQNNGV. The CDR3 consists of 14 residues. Out of unsorted whole blood came the blood RNA, and germline DNA was extracted as well. Before the surgical procedure, around 4 milliliters of peripheral blood were collected. Notes on the study in general: Blood trailed tumors significantly in top-250-clone fraction (p = 0.039).

V gene TRBV11-2 combines with J gene TRBJ2-7; no clear D gene. Sequenced input: peripheral blood. The sequence was collected from a woman aged 25 to 39 with primary liver carcinoma and hepatitis B virus infection. This chain's CDR3 is CASSLQLISYEQHF. The CDR3 region has the DNA TGTGCCAGTAGCTTACAGTTGATCTCCTACGAGCAGCACTTC.